The following is a T cell receptor beta chain sequence with its context. This sample was taken from a study of cytomegalovirus exposure and HLA in healthy donors. As for the study in general: A data release that came early held roughly 80 million unique TCRs from HLA-typed donors.

Vbeta (60) and Jbeta (13) primers were used in the PCR. Clones were sequenced by immunoSEQ multiplex PCR, and TCRdb holds only the in-frame ones, with some missing. Seen here are under 200,000 clones, about 86% observed once, and the top ten hold around 1.8%. Healthy donors of bone marrow made up the group. Germline V lookup: CDR1 WSHSY, CDR2 SAAADI. The CDR3 consists of 15 residues. The J segment lost 1 base and the V segment lost 2 bases, leaving 5 bases of the junction unmatched. The receptor's source is a young woman in good health and CMV-seronegative. Material for sequencing was PBMCs. This chain links TRBV10-2 with TRBJ2-7; TRBD2 matches at 7 bases. The CDR3 loop is CASSEPRERSYEQYF. Here the CDR3 DNA reads TGCGCCAGCAGTGAGCCGCGGGAGCGGTCCTACGAGCAGTACTTC.